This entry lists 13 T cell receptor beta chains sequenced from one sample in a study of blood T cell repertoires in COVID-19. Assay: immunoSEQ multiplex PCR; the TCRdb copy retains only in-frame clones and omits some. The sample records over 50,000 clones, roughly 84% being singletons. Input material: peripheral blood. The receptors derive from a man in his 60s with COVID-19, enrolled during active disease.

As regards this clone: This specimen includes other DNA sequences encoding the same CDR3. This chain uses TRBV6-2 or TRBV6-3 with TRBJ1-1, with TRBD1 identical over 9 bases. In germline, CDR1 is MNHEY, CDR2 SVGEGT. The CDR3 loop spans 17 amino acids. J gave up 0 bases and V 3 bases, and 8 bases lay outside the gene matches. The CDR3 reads CASSYEKRTGVNTEAFF. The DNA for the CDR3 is TGTGCCAGCAGTTATGAAAAGAGGACAGGGGTGAACACTGAAGCTTTCTTT.

CDR3 in DNA: TGTGCCAGCACGACGGGACAGGGTAATGAAAAACTGTTTTTT. It specifies CASTTGQGNEKLFF. This sequence joins TRBV4-2 and TRBJ1-4; 9 bases align to TRBD1. Trimming at V came to 7 bases and at J to 4 bases, leaving 4 bases not matched to a gene. The germline gives CDR1 LGHNA, CDR2 YNFKEQ. This CDR3 is 14 amino acids long.

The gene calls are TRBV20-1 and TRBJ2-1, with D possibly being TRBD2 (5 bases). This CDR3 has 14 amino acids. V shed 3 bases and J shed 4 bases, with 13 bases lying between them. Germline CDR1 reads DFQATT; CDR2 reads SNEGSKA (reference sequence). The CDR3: CSASREPFYNEQFF. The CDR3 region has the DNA TGCAGTGCTAGTCGGGAACCGTTTTACAATGAGCAGTTCTTC.

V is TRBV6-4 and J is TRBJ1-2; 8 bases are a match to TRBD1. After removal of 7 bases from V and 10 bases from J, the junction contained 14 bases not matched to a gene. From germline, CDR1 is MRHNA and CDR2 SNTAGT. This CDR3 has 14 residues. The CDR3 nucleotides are TGTGCCAGCAATTGGACAGGGCTAGAGCGAGTCTACACCTTC. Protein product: CASNWTGLERVYTF.

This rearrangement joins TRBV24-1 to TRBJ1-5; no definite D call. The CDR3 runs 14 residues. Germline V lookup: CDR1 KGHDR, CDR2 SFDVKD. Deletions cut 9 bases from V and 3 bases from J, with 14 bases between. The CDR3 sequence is CATQTGANNQPQHF. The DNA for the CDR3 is TGTGCCACCCAGACGGGAGCAAACAATCAGCCCCAGCATTTT.

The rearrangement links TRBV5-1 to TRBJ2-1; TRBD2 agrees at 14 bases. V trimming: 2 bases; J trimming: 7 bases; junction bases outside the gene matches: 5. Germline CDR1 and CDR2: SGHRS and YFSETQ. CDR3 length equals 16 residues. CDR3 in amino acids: CASSLSGTSGSNEQFF. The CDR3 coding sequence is TGCGCCAGCAGCTTATCCGGGACTAGCGGGAGTAATGAGCAGTTCTTC.

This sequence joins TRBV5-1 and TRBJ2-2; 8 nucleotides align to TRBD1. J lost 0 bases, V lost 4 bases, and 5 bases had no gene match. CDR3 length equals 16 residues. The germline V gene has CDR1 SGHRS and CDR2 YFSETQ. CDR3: CASSRSGQANTGELFF. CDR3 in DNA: TGCGCCAGCAGCAGATCGGGACAGGCGAACACCGGGGAGCTGTTTTTT.

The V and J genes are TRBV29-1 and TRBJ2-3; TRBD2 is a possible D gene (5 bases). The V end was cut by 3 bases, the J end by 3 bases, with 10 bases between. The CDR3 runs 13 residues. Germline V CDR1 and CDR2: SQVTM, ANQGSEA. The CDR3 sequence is CSVDFRGTDTQYF. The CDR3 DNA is TGCAGCGTTGATTTTCGGGGAACAGATACGCAGTATTTT.

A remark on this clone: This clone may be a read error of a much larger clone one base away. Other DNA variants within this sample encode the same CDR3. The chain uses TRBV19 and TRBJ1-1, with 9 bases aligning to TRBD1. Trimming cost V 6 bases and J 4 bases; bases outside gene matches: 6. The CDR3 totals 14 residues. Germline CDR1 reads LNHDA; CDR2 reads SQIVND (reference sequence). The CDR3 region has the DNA TGTGCCAGTAGCATACAGGGGGCGGGCACTGAAGCTTTCTTT. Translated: CASSIQGAGTEAFF.

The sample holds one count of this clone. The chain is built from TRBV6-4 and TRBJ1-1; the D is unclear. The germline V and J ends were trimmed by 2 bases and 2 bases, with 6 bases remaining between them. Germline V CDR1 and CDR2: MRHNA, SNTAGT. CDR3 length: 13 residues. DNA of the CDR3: TGTGCCAGCAGTGACGAGCTTAACACTGAAGCTTTCTTT. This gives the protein CASSDELNTEAFF.

CDR3 nucleotides: TGTGCCAGCAGCCAAGCAGATTATAATTCACCCCTCCACTTT. Its protein is CASSQADYNSPLHF. The chain has TRBV3-1 (or the pseudogene TRBV3-2) and TRBJ1-6; D is uncertain. The CDR3 is 14 amino acids. V lost 1 base to trimming and J lost 4 bases, with 5 bases between them. Germline CDR1 and CDR2: LGHDT and YNNKEL (reference sequence).

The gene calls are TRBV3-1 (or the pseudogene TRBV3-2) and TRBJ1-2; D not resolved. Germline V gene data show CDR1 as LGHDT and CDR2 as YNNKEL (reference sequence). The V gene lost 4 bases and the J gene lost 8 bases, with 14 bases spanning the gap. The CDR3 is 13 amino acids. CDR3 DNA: TGTGCCAGCAGCCCAGGTCCGCTGAGCGGCTACACCTTC. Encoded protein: CASSPGPLSGYTF.

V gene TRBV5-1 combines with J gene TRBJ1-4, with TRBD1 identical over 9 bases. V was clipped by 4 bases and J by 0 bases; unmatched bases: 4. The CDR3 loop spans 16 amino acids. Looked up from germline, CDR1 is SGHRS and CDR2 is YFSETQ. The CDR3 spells CASSRTGEATNEKLFF. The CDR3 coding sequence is TGCGCCAGCAGCAGGACAGGGGAAGCAACTAATGAAAAACTGTTTTTT.